What follows are 15 T cell receptor beta chains derived from one specimen sequenced in a study. Tregs were sorted as CD4+CD25+CD127-/low cells. TCRdb redid the calling of the 5' RACE reads with MiXCR, one entry per CDR3 protein. The table lists about 40,000 distinct CDR3 sequences, approximately 22% of them singletons, with 4% in the top ten. The sample was Tregs sorted from blood. These receptors all come from a female donor with breast cancer.

This clonotype has only a few counts. The chain carries TRBV2 and TRBJ2-5; D may be TRBD1 or TRBD2 (7 bases each). The CDR3 loop spans 15 amino acids. Germline V CDR1 and CDR2: SNHLY, FYNNEI. V was shortened by 7 bases and J by 0 bases, with 15 bases between the two germline ends. CDR3 DNA: TGTGCCAGCAAAGCGGGACAGCAGTACCAAGAGACCCAGTACTTC. It is translated as CASKAGQQYQETQYF.

V usage is TRBV29-1 and J usage is TRBJ2-2, with D possibly being TRBD2 (6 bases). This CDR3 spans 12 amino acids. V lost 7 bases and J lost 6, with 12 bases in between. Germline V lookup: CDR1 SQVTM, CDR2 ANQGSEA. CDR3 protein: CSAGLNSGELFF. The CDR3 nucleotides are TGCAGCGCCGGACTAAATTCCGGGGAGCTGTTTTTT.

Notes on this clonotype: This could be a read error, since a much larger clone is one nucleotide away. The rearrangement joins TRBV9 to TRBJ1-2, with a weak D call TRBD1 (6 bases). The CDR3 runs 15 residues. Germline CDR1 SGDLS, CDR2 YYNGEE. CDR3 loop: CAGSISGGYDYGYTF. In DNA, the CDR3 is TGTGCCGGCAGCATCTCGGGGGGCTATGACTATGGCTACACCTTC.

As for this clonotype: This could be a read error, since a much larger clone is one nucleotide away. The J gene is TRBJ2-1, the V gene TRBV5-1; 8 positions match TRBD2. This CDR3 has 17 amino acids. Per germline, CDR1 SGHRS and CDR2 YFSETQ. Here the CDR3 reads CASRKTPAGDSYNEQLF. The CDR3, as DNA: TGCGCCAGCAGGAAGACCCCAGCGGGAGACTCCTACAATGAGCAGCTCTTC. The complete variable domain, with remaining parts taken from reference TRBV5-1 and TRBJ2-1, reads KAGVTQTPRYLIKTRGQQVTLSCSPISGHRSVSWYQQTPGQGLQFLFEYFSETQRNKGNFPGRFSGRQFSNSRSEMNVSTLELGDSALYLCASRKTPAGDSYNEQLFGPGTRLTVL.

This clonotype has a count of ten or more. This chain connects TRBV5-1 to TRBJ2-1; D remains unclear. With 7 bases removed from V and 4 bases from J, the gap between germline ends came to 12 bases. Germline CDR1 SGHRS, CDR2 YFSETQ. CDR3 size: 13 residues. The DNA for the CDR3 is TGCGCCAGCGCGCCCCAGAGTTACAATGAGCAGTTCTTC. The encoded protein is CASAPQSYNEQFF.

This clonotype has at least ten counts. The J gene is TRBJ2-7, the V gene TRBV4-2, with TRBD2 matching over 12 bases. V gave up 0 bases and J gave up 3 bases; unmatched junction bases: 3. This CDR3 spans 16 amino acids. CDR1 LGHNA and CDR2 YNFKEQ come from the germline V gene. DNA for the CDR3: TGTGCCAGCAGCCAAGATTGGACTAGCGGGATCTACGAGCAGTACTTC. Protein sequence: CASSQDWTSGIYEQYF.

To note about this clonotype: Since a much larger clone is just one base distant, this may be a read error. The CDR3 here is CASSLAVEFEEQYF. The CDR3 coding sequence is TGTGCCAGCAGCCTCGCTGTGGAATTTGAGGAGCAGTACTTC. This chain connects TRBV6-5 to TRBJ2-7; D unresolved. The V end lost 6 bases, the J end lost 7 bases, and 19 bases lay between the germline ends. This CDR3 comprises 14 residues. Germline lookup yields CDR1 MNHEY and CDR2 SVGAGI.

In this sample, this clonotype turned up a few times. The rearrangement joins TRBV28 to TRBJ1-2; 7 positions agree with TRBD1. CDR3 length equals 13 residues. CDR1 is MDHEN, CDR2 SYDVKM, per germline. The ends lost 6 bases at V and 2 bases at J; junction bases unmatched: 3. CDR3 nucleotides: TGTGCCAGCAGGCCGGGACAGAACTATGGCTACACCTTC. Amino acid sequence: CASRPGQNYGYTF.

Remarks on this clonotype: An end of the junction does not agree with germline; a read error may underlie this. The chain recombines TRBV20-1 with TRBJ2-1; the match to TRBD2 covers 11 bases. From germline, CDR1 is DFQATT and CDR2 SNEGSKA (reference sequence). The CDR3 spans 14 residues. In DNA, the CDR3 is TGCGGTGCTGTACTAGCGGGGGCTTACAATGAGCAGTTCTTC. It translates to CGAVLAGAYNEQFF.

V gene TRBV4-2 combines with J gene TRBJ2-3; TRBD2 aligns across 7 bases. The CDR3 is made up of 16 amino acids. CDR1 is LGHNA and CDR2 is YNFKEQ in the germline V gene. Trimming took 4 bases from V and 3 from J; bases not matched to a gene: 10. CDR3 DNA: TGTGCCAGCAGCCCAACGAGGGGCGGGGGAACAGATACGCAGTATTTT. The encoded protein is CASSPTRGGGTDTQYF.

There are a few counts of this clonotype. One end of the junction fails to match germline, which may point to a read error. This rearrangement joins TRBV6-5 to TRBJ2-5; D is uncertain. CDR1 is MNHEY and CDR2 is SVGAGI in the germline V gene. The CDR3 contains 14 residues. The CDR3 here is CASSRDQVQVTQYF. CDR3 DNA sequence: TGTGCCAGCAGCCGTGATCAAGTGCAAGTGACCCAGTACTTC.

The V gene is TRBV6-1, the J gene TRBJ1-5; D gene unclear. CDR3 length equals 13 residues. Trimming left V 8 bases short and J 6 bases short, with 14 bases between. Germline CDR1 MNHNS, CDR2 SASEGT. CDR3 region: CASELSPGQPQHF. The CDR3 DNA sequence: TGTGCCAGCGAATTGTCCCCCGGTCAGCCCCAGCATTTT.

This chain connects TRBV7-9 to TRBJ2-7; D gene unclear. The CDR3 covers 15 residues. Germline V gives CDR1 SEHNR, CDR2 FQNEAQ (reference sequence). V dropped 4 bases and J dropped 2 bases, with 15 bases sitting between them. The CDR3 nucleotides are TGTGCCAGCAGCTCACCCACATCCCGGACCTACGAGCAGTACTTC. It translates to CASSSPTSRTYEQYF.

This clonotype has just a few counts. The chain joins TRBV7-2 to TRBJ2-1; D could derive from TRBD1 or TRBD2 (5 bases each). The germline V gene encodes CDR1 SGHTA and CDR2 FQGNSA. The V end lost 7 bases, the J end lost 1 base, and 20 bases lay between the germline ends. The CDR3 runs 17 residues. CDR3 sequence (DNA): TGTGCCAGCACCCCTGGGGGTGTAACCTGGTCCTACAATGAGCAGTTCTTC. Its protein is CASTPGGVTWSYNEQFF.

To note about this clonotype: A read error may account for a junction end that differs from germline. The chain has TRBV20-1 and TRBJ2-7; the D gene is possibly TRBD2 (5 bases). The germline V gene encodes CDR1 DFQATT and CDR2 SNEGSKA (reference sequence). The CDR3 contains 15 residues. CDR3 sequence (DNA): TGCAGTACTAGGCTCGGAGGCCCCAGCTCCTACGAGCAGTACTTC. Translation: CSTRLGGPSSYEQYF.